These 4 T cell receptor beta chains came from one sample sequenced in a study of cytomegalovirus exposure and HLA in healthy donors. PCR primers comprised 60 Vbeta and 13 Jbeta primers. Profiled with immunoSEQ multiplex PCR; TCRdb holds only in-frame clones, not every one. Of about 130,000 clones in the sample, more than 60% are singletons; the top ten hold more than 2%. Sequencing was carried out using PBMCs. The receptors here all came from a woman aged 40 to 49 in good health and CMV-seropositive.

V usage is TRBV18 and J usage is TRBJ2-7, with 10 positions matching TRBD2. Germline CDR1 is KGHSH and CDR2 is LQKENI. After removal of 2 bases from V and 2 bases from J, the junction contained 3 bases not matched to a gene. The length of the CDR3 is 15 residues. CDR3 in DNA: TGTGCCAGCTCACCAATCACTAGCGGGACCTACGAGCAGTACTTC. This codes for CASSPITSGTYEQYF.

The chain recombines TRBV5-1 with TRBJ2-1; 10 positions agree with TRBD2. J gave up 3 bases and V 4 bases, and 13 bases lay outside the gene matches. The CDR3 is 18 amino acids. CDR1 and CDR2 from the germline V gene are SGHRS and YFSETQ. DNA of the CDR3: TGCGCCAGCAGCCAGGCTAGCGGGGGAGAAAATAACTACAATGAGCAGTTCTTC. This codes for CASSQASGGENNYNEQFF.

The chain is built from TRBV20-1 and TRBJ2-2; D is undetermined. The CDR3 contains 10 residues. Germline CDR1 is DFQATT and CDR2 is SNEGSKA (reference sequence). V was cut by 5 bases and J by 6 bases, with 4 bases left in between. The CDR3 DNA reads TGCAGTGCTCGGTCCGGGGAGCTGTTTTTT. This translates into CSARSGELFF.

The genes are TRBV7-8 and TRBJ2-7, with 8 bases aligning to TRBD1. Germline trimming cut 8 bases from V and 2 bases from J; bases unmatched to any gene: 11. Germline V gene data show CDR1 as SGHVS and CDR2 as FQNEAQ. The CDR3 extends over 15 amino acids. In DNA form, the CDR3 reads TGTGCCAGCTCCAAGGACAGGGCTATACCCTACGAGCAGTACTTC. Amino acid sequence: CASSKDRAIPYEQYF. The variable domain in full, with the rest retrieved from reference TRBV7-8 and TRBJ2-7, is GAGVSQSPRYKVAKRGQDVALRCDPISGHVSLFWYQQALGQGPEFLTYFQNEAQLDKSGLPSDRFFAERPEGSVSTLKIQRTQQEDSAVYLCASSKDRAIPYEQYFGPGTRLTVT.